The 3 T cell receptor beta chains below come from one sample, sequenced in a study of radiotherapy plus CTLA-4 blockade in lung cancer. Generated by immunoSEQ multiplex PCR, the TCRdb table keeps only in-frame clones and is missing some. The sample has approximately 50,000 clones, 55% to 80% seen once. The input for sequencing was peripheral blood, taken from a patient treated with radiotherapy plus ipilimumab. These receptors were taken from a human donor with non-small cell lung cancer who had a complete response to radiotherapy plus ipilimumab.

V is TRBV11-2 and J is TRBJ2-5; TRBD2 matches 11 bases. The V gene's germline CDR1 is SGHAT and CDR2 FQNNGV. This CDR3 spans 16 amino acids. The V and J ends lost 1 base and 3 bases, in that order; junction bases with no gene match: 4. CDR3 coding DNA: TGTGCCAGCAGCTTAGCACTAGCGGGGGTAAAAGAGACCCAGTACTTC. This encodes CASSLALAGVKETQYF.

This rearrangement joins TRBV28 to TRBJ1-5; 9 bases agree with TRBD1. With V trimmed by 6 bases and J by 3 bases, 15 bases remained unmatched. The CDR3 has 18 residues. The germline gives CDR1 MDHEN, CDR2 SYDVKM. In nucleotides, the CDR3 is TGTGCCAGCAGACCCGGGGACAGGGTGGTCTTTAACAATCAGCCCCAGCATTTT. Protein: CASRPGDRVVFNNQPQHF.

The rearrangement links TRBV2 to TRBJ1-6; TRBD1 agrees at 8 bases. Per the germline V gene, CDR1 is SNHLY and CDR2 is FYNNEI. This CDR3 has 14 amino acids. Germline trimming cut 6 bases from V and 9 bases from J; bases unmatched to any gene: 7. CDR3 residues: CASRYQGAGSPLHF. The CDR3 region has the DNA TGTGCCAGCAGGTACCAGGGGGCTGGTTCACCCCTCCACTTT.